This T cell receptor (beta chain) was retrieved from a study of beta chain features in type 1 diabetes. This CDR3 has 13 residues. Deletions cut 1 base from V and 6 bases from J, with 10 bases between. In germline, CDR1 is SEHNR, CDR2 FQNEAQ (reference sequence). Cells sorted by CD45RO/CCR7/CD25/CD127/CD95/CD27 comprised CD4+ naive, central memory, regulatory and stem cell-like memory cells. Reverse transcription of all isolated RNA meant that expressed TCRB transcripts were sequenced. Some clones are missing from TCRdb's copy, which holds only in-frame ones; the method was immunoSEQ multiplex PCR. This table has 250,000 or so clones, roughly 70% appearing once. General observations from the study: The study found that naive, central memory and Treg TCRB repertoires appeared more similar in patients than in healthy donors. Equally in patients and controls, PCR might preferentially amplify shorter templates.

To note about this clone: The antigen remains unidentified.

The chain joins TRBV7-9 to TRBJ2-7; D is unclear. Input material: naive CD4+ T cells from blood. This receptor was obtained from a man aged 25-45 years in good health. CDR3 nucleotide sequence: TGTGCCAGCAGCTTAGAGGCGACCGGCGAGCAGTACTTC. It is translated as CASSLEATGEQYF.